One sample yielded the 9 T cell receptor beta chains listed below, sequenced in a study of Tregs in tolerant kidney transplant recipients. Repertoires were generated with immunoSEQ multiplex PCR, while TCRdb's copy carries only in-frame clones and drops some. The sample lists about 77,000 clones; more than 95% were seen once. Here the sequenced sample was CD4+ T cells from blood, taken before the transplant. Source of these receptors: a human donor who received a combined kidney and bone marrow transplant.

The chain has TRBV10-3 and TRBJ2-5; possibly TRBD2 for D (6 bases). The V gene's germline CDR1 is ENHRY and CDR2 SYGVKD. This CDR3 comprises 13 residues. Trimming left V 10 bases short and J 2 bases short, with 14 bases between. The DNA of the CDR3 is TGTGCCACTAGGACGGGGGAACAAGAGACCCAGTACTTC. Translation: CATRTGEQETQYF.

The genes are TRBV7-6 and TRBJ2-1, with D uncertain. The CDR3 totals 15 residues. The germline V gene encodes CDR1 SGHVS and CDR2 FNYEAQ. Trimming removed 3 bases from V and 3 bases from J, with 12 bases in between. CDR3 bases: TGTGCCAGCAGCTTTACCCGGAGTGGCTACAATGAGCAGTTCTTC. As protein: CASSFTRSGYNEQFF.

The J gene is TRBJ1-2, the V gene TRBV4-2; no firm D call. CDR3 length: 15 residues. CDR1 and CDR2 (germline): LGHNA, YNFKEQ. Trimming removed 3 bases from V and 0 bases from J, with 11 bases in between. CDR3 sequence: CASSQNSKANYGYTF. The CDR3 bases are TGTGCCAGCAGCCAGAACTCTAAAGCTAACTATGGCTACACCTTC.

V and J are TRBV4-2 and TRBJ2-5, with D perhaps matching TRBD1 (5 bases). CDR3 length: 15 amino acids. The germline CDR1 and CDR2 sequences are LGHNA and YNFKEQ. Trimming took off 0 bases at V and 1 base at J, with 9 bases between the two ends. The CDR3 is CASSQDQGFQETQYF. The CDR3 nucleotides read TGTGCCAGCAGCCAAGATCAGGGTTTCCAAGAGACCCAGTACTTC.

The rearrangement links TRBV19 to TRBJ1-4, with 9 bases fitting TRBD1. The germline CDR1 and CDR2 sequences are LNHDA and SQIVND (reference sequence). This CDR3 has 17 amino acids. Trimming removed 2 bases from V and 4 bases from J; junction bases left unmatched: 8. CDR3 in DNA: TGTGCCAGTAGTATACGGGACAGGGCAGTGTTTAATGAAAAACTGTTTTTT. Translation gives CASSIRDRAVFNEKLFF.

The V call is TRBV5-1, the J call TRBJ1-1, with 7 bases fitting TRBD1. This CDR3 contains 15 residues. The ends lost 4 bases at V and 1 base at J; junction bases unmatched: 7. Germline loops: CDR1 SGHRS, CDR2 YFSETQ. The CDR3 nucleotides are TGCGCCAGCAGCGCCGGACAGGCATGGAACACTGAAGCTTTCTTT. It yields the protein CASSAGQAWNTEAFF.

DNA for the CDR3: TGTGCCAGCAGCGTAGAGGGGCTGGATACGCAGTATTTT. Translated: CASSVEGLDTQYF. The chain joins TRBV9 to TRBJ2-3; perhaps TRBD1 as D (5 bases). Germline assignment: CDR1 SGDLS and CDR2 YYNGEE. The CDR3 is made up of 13 amino acids. Trimming cost V 0 bases and J 6 bases, with 8 bases left between them.

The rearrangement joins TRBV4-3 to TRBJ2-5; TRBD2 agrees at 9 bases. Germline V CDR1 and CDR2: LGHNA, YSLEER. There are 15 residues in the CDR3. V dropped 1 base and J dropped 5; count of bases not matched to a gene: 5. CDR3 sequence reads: CASSQGGGAGETQYF. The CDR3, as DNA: TGCGCCAGCAGCCAAGGCGGGGGGGCTGGGGAGACCCAGTACTTC.

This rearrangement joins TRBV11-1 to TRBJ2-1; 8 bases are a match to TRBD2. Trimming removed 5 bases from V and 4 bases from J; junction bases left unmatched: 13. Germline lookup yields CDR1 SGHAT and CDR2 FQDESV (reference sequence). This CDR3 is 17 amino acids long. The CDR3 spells CASSPRGGLEGYNEQFF. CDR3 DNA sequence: TGTGCCAGCAGCCCTAGGGGGGGACTAGAGGGATACAATGAGCAGTTCTTC.